This TCR beta chain was obtained from a study of early T cells in non-severe SARS-CoV-2 infection. Looking at the study overall: Chains from this unsorted whole-blood bulk RNA could not be paired.

Individual cDNA molecules carried attached unique molecular identifiers. One entry per CDR3 protein results from TCRdb running MiXCR on the 5' RACE reads. The sample has around 50,000 distinct CDR3 sequences, about 5.9% seen once. Germline V gives CDR1 MNHEY, CDR2 SVGAGI. The CDR3 covers 14 residues. Trimming took 4 bases from V and 8 from J; bases not matched to a gene: 3. Sequencing input: whole blood. The V and J genes are TRBV6-5 and TRBJ1-6, with 9 positions matching TRBD1. The clonotype comes from an adult who was a healthcare worker with PCR-confirmed SARS-CoV-2 infection or an uninfected control (not recorded which). CDR3 region: CASSWDREDSPLHF. Written as DNA, the CDR3 is TGTGCCAGCAGTTGGGACAGGGAAGATTCACCCCTCCACTTT.